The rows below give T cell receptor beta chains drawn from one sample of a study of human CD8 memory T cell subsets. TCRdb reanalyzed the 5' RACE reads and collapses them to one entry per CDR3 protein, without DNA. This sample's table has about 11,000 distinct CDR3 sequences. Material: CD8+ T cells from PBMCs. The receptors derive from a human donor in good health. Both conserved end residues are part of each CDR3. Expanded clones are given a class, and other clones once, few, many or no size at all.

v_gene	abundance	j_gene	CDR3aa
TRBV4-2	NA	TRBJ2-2	CASSGTSGTNTGELFF
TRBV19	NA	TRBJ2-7	CASSIEPPGTALSYEQYF
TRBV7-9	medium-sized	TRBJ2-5	CASSRRVEETQYF
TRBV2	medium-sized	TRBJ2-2	CASRIRSGGGTGELFF
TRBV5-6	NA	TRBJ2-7	CASSLANNVDEQYF
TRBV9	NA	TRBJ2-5	CASSPRTAQETQYF
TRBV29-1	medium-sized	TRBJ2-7	CSVEDAVDLAGDEQYF
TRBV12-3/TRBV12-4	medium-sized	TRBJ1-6	CASYDRADSPLHF
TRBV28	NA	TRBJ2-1	CASSSLWLSQSGEQFF
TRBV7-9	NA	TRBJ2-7	CASSFPRFHEQYF
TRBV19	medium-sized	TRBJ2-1	CASSIRDWDEQFF
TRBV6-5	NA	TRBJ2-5	CASSYSIVLAGTQYF
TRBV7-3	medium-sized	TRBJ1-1	CASSLDSYTEAFF
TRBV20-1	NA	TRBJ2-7	CSARGLTGIEQYF
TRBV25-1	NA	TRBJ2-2	CASSEGGNTGELFF
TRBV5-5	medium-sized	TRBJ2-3	CASSPLVAGGPDTQYF
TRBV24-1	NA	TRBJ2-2	CATGSFGELFF
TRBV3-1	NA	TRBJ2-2	CASSQGGASTGELFF
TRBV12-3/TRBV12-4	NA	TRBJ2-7	CASSFRQAWEQYF
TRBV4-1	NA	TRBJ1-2	CASSPEGITNYGYTF
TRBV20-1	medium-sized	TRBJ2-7	CSARDPRSLFGGSYEQYF
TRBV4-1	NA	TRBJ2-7	CASTTTPGDTYEQYF
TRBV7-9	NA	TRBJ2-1	CATSLGGGNEQFF
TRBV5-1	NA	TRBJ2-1	CASSLRDQSEFF
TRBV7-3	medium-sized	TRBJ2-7	CASSATGVGYEQYF
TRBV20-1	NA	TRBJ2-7	CSARVPDSHRLAYEQYF
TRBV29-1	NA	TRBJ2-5	CSVDWTGPKQETQYF
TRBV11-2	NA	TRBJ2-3	CASSLDLRAHQYF
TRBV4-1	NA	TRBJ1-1	CASSQPGAGGTEAFF
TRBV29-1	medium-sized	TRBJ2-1	CSPVQRSPFFPYNEQFF
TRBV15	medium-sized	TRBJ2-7	CATSLGGGGAYEQYF
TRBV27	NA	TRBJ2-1	CASSLLFGGNEQFF
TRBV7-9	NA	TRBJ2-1	CASSLPLAPPSYNEQFF
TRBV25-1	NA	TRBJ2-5	CASSEVGQTQETQYF
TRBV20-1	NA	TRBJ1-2	CSALDAGTGFHYGYTF
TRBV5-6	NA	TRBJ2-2	CASSPETGTGELFF
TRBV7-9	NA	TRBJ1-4	CASSLFSKGTNEKLFF
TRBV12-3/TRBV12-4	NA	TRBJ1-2	CASLASGLVEDYRTIANYGYTF
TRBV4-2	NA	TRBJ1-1	CASSQGGRGTEAFF
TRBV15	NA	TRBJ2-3	CATSPPGRGTDTQYF
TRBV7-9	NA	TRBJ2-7	CASSSPLLGEAQYF
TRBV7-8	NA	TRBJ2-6	CASSPGGRGPGANVLTF
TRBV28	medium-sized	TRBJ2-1	CASSGLESYNEQFF
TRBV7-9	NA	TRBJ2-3	CASSLGRAWGTRSDTQYF